This T cell receptor beta chain comes out of a study of human T cells and chemical hapten exposure. Germline CDR1 reads LNHDA; CDR2 reads SQIVND (reference sequence). V lost 6 bases to trimming and J lost 0 bases; unmatched junction nucleotides: 4. The CDR3 runs 15 residues. One entry per CDR3 protein results from TCRdb running MiXCR on the RACE reads. The sample holds tens of thousands of distinct CDR3 sequences; under 15% are singletons and the top ten take roughly 2.3%. The time point denotes: patch test 3, about 24 weeks after DPC sensitization. Noted treatment: therapeutic diphenylcyclopropenone sensitization with weekly scalp DPC.

Sequencing used whole blood, obtained in connection with sensitization to the hapten diphenylcyclopropenone (DPC). This chain connects TRBV19 to TRBJ1-1; TRBD1 aligns across 10 bases. This TCR came from a man aged 25-45 years with alopecia areata. Some clones in this sample may be carry-over from other donors' samples. The CDR3 loop reads CASRETGGLNTEAFF. In DNA, the CDR3 is TGTGCCAGTAGAGAGACAGGGGGCTTGAACACTGAAGCTTTCTTT.